This T cell receptor beta chain derives from a study of CD8 T cells in Susac syndrome. Per germline, CDR1 PRHDT and CDR2 FYEKMQ (reference sequence). This CDR3 is 15 amino acids long. Trimming pared 8 bases from V and 3 bases from J, leaving 16 bases between. The count of this clonotype is one. An amount of RNA that ranged from roughly 0.5 to 1 ug was reverse transcribed with random hexamers. Using its own MiXCR run on the immunoSEQ multiplex PCR reads, TCRdb lists one record per CDR3 protein. The data show more than 110,000 distinct CDR3 sequences, 94% seen once. The sample was CD8+ T cells from PBMCs. The sequence was collected from a human donor in good health. The chain carries TRBV13 and TRBJ2-2; D is unclear. Here the CDR3 reads CASGSRVVDTGELFF. The CDR3 bases are TGTGCCAGCGGCTCTCGGGTGGTAGACACCGGGGAGCTGTTTTTT.